The present T cell receptor beta chain was sequenced within a study of technical replicates of blood from a few donors. Clones were sequenced by immunoSEQ multiplex PCR, and TCRdb holds only the in-frame ones, with some missing. The sample contains 55,000 to 70,000 clones, just under 90% of which appear only once. The V end was cut by 0 bases, the J end by 1 base, with 12 bases between. CDR1 is LGHNA, CDR2 YSLEER, per germline. The CDR3 contains 16 residues. Source material: PBMCs. The chain joins TRBV4-3 to TRBJ1-1; tentatively, D is TRBD1 (5 bases). This TCR came from a human donor in good health. Some clones in this sample may be carry-over from other donors' samples. The CDR3 reads CASSQDLGLENTEAFF. The CDR3 region has the DNA TGCGCCAGCAGCCAAGATCTGGGACTGGAGAACACTGAAGCTTTCTTT.